This T cell receptor beta chain was retrieved from a study of cytomegalovirus exposure and HLA in healthy donors. Amplification used 60 Vbeta primers and 13 Jbeta primers. Generated by immunoSEQ multiplex PCR, the TCRdb table keeps only in-frame clones and is missing some. This sample has 120,000 or so clones; 65% to 80% occur once, and the top ten carry over 2.5%. Findings and caveats of the study: Association of a missense DCLRE1C variant with TCR beta V- and J-gene trimming was reported in a later analysis.

A note on this clone: Its antigen remains unidentified.

This CDR3 region has 14 residues. Germline-derived CDR1 and CDR2 are LNHDA and SQIVND (reference sequence). V was clipped by 7 bases and J by 4 bases; unmatched bases: 7. The chain employs TRBV19 and TRBJ1-1, with TRBD1 matching over 9 bases. The clonotype originates from a woman aged 55-70 years in good health and CMV-seropositive. Sequenced input: PBMCs. In DNA, the CDR3 is TGTGCCAGTATTCTGACGGACAGGGGCACTGAAGCTTTCTTT. The encoded protein is CASILTDRGTEAFF. Using reference TRBV19 and TRBJ1-1 for the parts outside the CDR3, the full variable domain is DGGITQSPKYLFRKEGQNVTLSCEQNLNHDAMYWYRQDPGQGLRLIYYSQIVNDFQKGDIAEGYSVSREKKESFPLTVTSAQKNPTAFYLCASILTDRGTEAFFGQGTRLTVV.